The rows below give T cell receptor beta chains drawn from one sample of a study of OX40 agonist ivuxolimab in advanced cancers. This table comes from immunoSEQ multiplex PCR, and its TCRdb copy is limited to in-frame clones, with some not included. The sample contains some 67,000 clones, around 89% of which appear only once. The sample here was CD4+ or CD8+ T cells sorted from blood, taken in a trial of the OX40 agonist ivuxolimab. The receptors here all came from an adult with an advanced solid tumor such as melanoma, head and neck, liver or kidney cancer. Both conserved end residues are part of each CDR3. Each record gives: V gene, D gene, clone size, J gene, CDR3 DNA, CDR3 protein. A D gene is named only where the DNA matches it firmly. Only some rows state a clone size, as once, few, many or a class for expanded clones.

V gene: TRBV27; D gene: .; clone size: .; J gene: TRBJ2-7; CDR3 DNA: TGTGCCAGCAGTCGAGCCAGCGGCCCCTACGAGCAGTACTTC; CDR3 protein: CASSRASGPYEQYF
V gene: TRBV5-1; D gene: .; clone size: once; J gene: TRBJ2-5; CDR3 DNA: TGCGCCAGCAGCTTGCAGGGTTCCTTGGAGACCCAGTACTTC; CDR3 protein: CASSLQGSLETQYF
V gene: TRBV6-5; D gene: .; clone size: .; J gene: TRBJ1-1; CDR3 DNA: TGTGCCAGCAGTTTAACAGTGAACACTGAAGCTTTCTTT; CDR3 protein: CASSLTVNTEAFF
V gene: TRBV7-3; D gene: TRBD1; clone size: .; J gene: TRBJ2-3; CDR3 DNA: TGTGCCAGCAGCCCGGGACAGGGCGGCACAGATACGCAGTATTTT; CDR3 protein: CASSPGQGGTDTQYF
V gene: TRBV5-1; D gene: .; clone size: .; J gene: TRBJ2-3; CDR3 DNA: TGCGCCAGCAGCCGGGGTAGTTCAGATACGCAGTATTTT; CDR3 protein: CASSRGSSDTQYF
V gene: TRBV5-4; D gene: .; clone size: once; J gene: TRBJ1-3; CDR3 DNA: TGTGCCAGCAGCTTGATTTCGGGAGACTCTGGAAACACCATATATTTT; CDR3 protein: CASSLISGDSGNTIYF
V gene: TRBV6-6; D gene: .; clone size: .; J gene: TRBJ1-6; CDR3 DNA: TGTGCCAGCAGTTACTCGAGGACGTCCTATAATTCACCCCTCCACTTT; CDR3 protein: CASSYSRTSYNSPLHF
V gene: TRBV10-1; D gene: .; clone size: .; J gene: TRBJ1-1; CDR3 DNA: TGCGCCAGCAGTGAGAATCCAGGGTTGAACACTGAAGCTTTCTTT; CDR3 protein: CASSENPGLNTEAFF
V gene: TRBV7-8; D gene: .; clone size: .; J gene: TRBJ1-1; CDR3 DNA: TGTGCCAGCAGCTATAGAGAGGGAATGAACACTGAAGCTTTCTTT; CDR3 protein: CASSYREGMNTEAFF
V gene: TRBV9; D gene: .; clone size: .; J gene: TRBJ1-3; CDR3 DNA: TGTGCCAGCAGCGTGGCCGGCTCTGGAAACACCATATATTTT; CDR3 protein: CASSVAGSGNTIYF